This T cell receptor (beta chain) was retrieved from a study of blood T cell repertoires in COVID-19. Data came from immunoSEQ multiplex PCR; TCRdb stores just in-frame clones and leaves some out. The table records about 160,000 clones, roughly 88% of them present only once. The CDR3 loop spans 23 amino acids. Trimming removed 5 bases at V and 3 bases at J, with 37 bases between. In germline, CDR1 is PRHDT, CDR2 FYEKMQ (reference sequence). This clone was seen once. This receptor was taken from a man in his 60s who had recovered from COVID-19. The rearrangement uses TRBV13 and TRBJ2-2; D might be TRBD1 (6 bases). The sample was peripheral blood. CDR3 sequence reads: CASSRQAVSVTGSPLYHTGELFF. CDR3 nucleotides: TGTGCCAGCAGCCGCCAGGCAGTTAGTGTGACAGGTTCACCTCTCTATCACACCGGGGAGCTGTTTTTT.